This is a list of T cell receptor beta chains from one sample in a study of blood T cell repertoires in COVID-19. TCRdb keeps only in-frame clones here, not all; method: immunoSEQ multiplex PCR. The sample yields around 320,000 clones, roughly 85% seen once. The sequencing sample was made of peripheral blood. The receptors derive from a human donor in a cohort sampled during active COVID-19. CDR3s include the opening cysteine and the closing phenylalanine or tryptophan. A D gene is named only where the DNA matches it firmly. The size of a clone is reported for some rows only, either as once, few or many, or as a class for expanded clones.

j_call clone_size v_call d_call cdr3_nt cdr3_aa
TRBJ1-1 - TRBV24-1 - TGTGCCACCAGTGATCCCACACGGGAAGAAGCTTTCTTT CATSDPTREEAFF
TRBJ2-3 few TRBV11-2 - TGTGCCAGCAGCTTGCGTCCGGTTCCAGATACGCAGTATTTT CASSLRPVPDTQYF
TRBJ1-5 - TRBV27 - TGTGCCAGCAGTGTGGGAGGGCTCAATCAGCCCCAGCATTTT CASSVGGLNQPQHF
TRBJ2-1 - TRBV30 - TGTGCCTGGAACCCCTTTTCCGTCGCCGGGAGTGAGCAGTTCTTC CAWNPFSVAGSEQFF
TRBJ1-5 - TRBV19 - TGTGCCAGTAGTCTGGGGGGATTTTATAGCAATCAGCCCCAGCATTTT CASSLGGFYSNQPQHF
TRBJ2-7 - TRBV19 TRBD2 TGTGCCAGTAGTTTCAGGAGCGGGGGGGCCTACGAGCAGTACTTC CASSFRSGGAYEQYF
TRBJ2-7 - TRBV7-2 - TGTGCCAGCAGCTACCGAGGGGGTACGTACGAGCAGTACTTC CASSYRGGTYEQYF
TRBJ1-1 - TRBV10-2 - TGCGCCAGCAGGGGGACATCGAACACTGAAGCTTTCTTT CASRGTSNTEAFF
TRBJ1-1 - TRBV6-5 - TGTGCCAGCAGTTACTCGAGCCAGAACACTGAAGCTTTCTTT CASSYSSQNTEAFF
TRBJ1-2 - TRBV5-1 - TGCGCCAGCAGCCTCCTGGGGGCTGGCGGCTACACCTTC CASSLLGAGGYTF
TRBJ1-5 few TRBV2 - TGTGCCAGCAGGGAGGGTCAAAGCAATCAGCCCCAGCATTTT CASREGQSNQPQHF
TRBJ1-5 few TRBV5-1 TRBD1 TGCGCCAGCAGCCCCGGGACAGGGAATAGCAATCAGCCCCAGCATTTT CASSPGTGNSNQPQHF
TRBJ2-1 - TRBV14 - TGTGCCAGCAGCCAAAGGGGGGGCAATGAGCAGTTCTTC CASSQRGGNEQFF
TRBJ2-7 - TRBV19 - TGTGCCACCCTAACCCAGCAGGCTTCCTACGAGCAGTACTTC CATLTQQASYEQYF